These 28 T cell receptor beta chains were all obtained from the same sample, sequenced in a study of T cell repertoires in cytomegalovirus infection. TCRdb fed the reads into MiXCR, producing one record per CDR3 protein. The table lists under 300,000 distinct CDR3 sequences, around 20% of them singletons. The antigens of these receptors remain unknown. The source material was cultured PBMCs, sampled from culture after CMV antigen stimulation. These receptors all come from a human donor in good health (CMV status not recorded). Some clones in this sample may be carry-over from other donors' samples.

V usage is TRBV28 and J usage is TRBJ2-3, with a weak D call TRBD1 (5 bases). There are 14 residues in the CDR3. Germline V gene sequence: CDR1 MDHEN, CDR2 SYDVKM. The germline V and J ends were trimmed by 7 bases and 3 bases, with 14 bases remaining between them. CDR3: CASTPQAGTDTQYF. As DNA, the CDR3 is TGTGCCAGCACCCCCCAGGCAGGGACAGATACGCAGTATTTT.

The chain couples TRBV6-1 to TRBJ2-7; 13 bases agree with TRBD2. The V segment lost 3 bases and the J segment 2 bases; nucleotides outside the gene matches: 4. CDR3 length: 16 residues. Germline V CDR1 and CDR2: MNHNS, SASEGT. CDR3 in DNA: TGTGCCAGCAGTGACCGAGGGACTAGCGGGACCTACGAGCAGTACTTC. Translation: CASSDRGTSGTYEQYF.

There are a few counts of this clonotype. The chain links TRBV7-6 to TRBJ2-1; 11 bases match TRBD2. CDR1 and CDR2 (germline): SGHVS, FNYEAQ. V lost 1 base, J lost 9 bases, and 8 bases stayed unmatched. The CDR3 length is 16 residues. CDR3 in amino acids: CASSLGRLAGYGEQFF. DNA of the CDR3: TGTGCCAGCAGCTTAGGGCGACTAGCGGGATATGGTGAGCAGTTCTTC.

The rearrangement joins TRBV12-5 to TRBJ1-2; D uncertain. V shed 1 base and J shed 3 bases, with 9 bases lying between them. Germline assignment: CDR1 LGHNT and CDR2 FRNRAP. There are 14 residues in the CDR3. The CDR3: CASGLGAEDYGYTF. CDR3 nucleotides: TGTGCTAGTGGTTTGGGGGCCGAGGACTATGGCTACACCTTC.

The chain has TRBV30 and TRBJ1-2; TRBD1 is a possible D gene (5 bases). Germline V CDR1 and CDR2: GTSNPN, SVGIG (reference sequence). The CDR3 runs 13 residues. Trimming cost V 0 bases and J 5 bases, with 10 bases left between them. CDR3 in DNA: TGTGCCTGGAGTGTGGCGGGACGTTATGGCTACACCTTC. This encodes CAWSVAGRYGYTF. The variable domain in full, with the rest retrieved from reference TRBV30 and TRBJ1-2, is SQTIHQWPATLVQPVGSPLSLECTVEGTSNPNLYWYRQAAGRGLQLLFYSVGIGQISSEVPQNLSASRPQDRQFILSSKKLLLSDSGFYLCAWSVAGRYGYTFGSGTRLTVV.

J is TRBJ2-4 and V is TRBV12-3 or TRBV12-4; tentative D call: TRBD1 (6 bases). CDR3 length: 14 residues. Trimming stripped 7 bases from V and 6 bases from J, with 16 bases between. The CDR3 is CASTSGAWGNIQYF. DNA of the CDR3: TGTGCCAGCACCTCAGGGGCCTGGGGAAACATTCAGTACTTC.

The J gene is TRBJ2-1, the V gene TRBV19; 8 bases agree with TRBD2. Germline loops: CDR1 LNHDA, CDR2 SQIVND (reference sequence). Unmatched junction bases numbered 11, after V lost 4 bases and J lost 9 bases. The CDR3 sequence is 15 residues long. CDR3 region: CASSTPGLGIGEQFF. The CDR3 region has the DNA TGTGCCAGTAGTACCCCGGGACTAGGAATCGGTGAGCAGTTCTTC.

The chain employs TRBV28 and TRBJ1-1; D gene ambiguous. The germline V gene encodes CDR1 MDHEN and CDR2 SYDVKM. V lost 1 base and J lost 1, with 10 bases in between. The CDR3 contains 15 residues. CDR3: CASSLFRRRNTEAFF. CDR3 sequence (DNA): TGTGCCAGCAGTTTATTTAGACGGAGGAACACTGAAGCTTTCTTT.

In this sample, this clonotype turned up a few times. The chain employs TRBV19 and TRBJ1-5; 7 bases line up with TRBD1. Germline V gene lookup returns CDR1 LNHDA and CDR2 SQIVND (reference sequence). The J segment lost 2 bases and the V segment lost 10 bases, leaving 20 bases of the junction unmatched. The CDR3 is 18 amino acids. The CDR3 DNA follows: TGTGCCACTACCGGTGGAGGTGGGTACAGGGGCGGCAATCAGCCCCAGCATTTT. Its protein is CATTGGGGYRGGNQPQHF.

There are a few counts of this clonotype. The chain joins TRBV5-4 to TRBJ1-1, with 8 bases that match TRBD1. CDR3 length equals 14 residues. Germline V lookup: CDR1 SGHNT, CDR2 YYREEE (reference sequence). The ends lost 4 bases at V and 4 bases at J; junction bases unmatched: 6. The CDR3 protein is CASSVPGQVTEAFF. CDR3 nucleotide sequence: TGTGCCAGCAGCGTACCGGGACAGGTCACTGAAGCTTTCTTT. The full variable domain, with the rest looked up from reference TRBV5-4 and TRBJ1-1, is ETGVTQSPTHLIKTRGQQVTLRCSSQSGHNTVSWYQQALGQGPQFIFQYYREEENGRGNFPPRFSGLQFPNYSSELNVNALELDDSALYLCASSVPGQVTEAFFGQGTRLTVV.

This clonotype showed up just a few times. DNA for the CDR3: TGTGCCAGCAGCTTAAGTAACACCGGGGCCCAAGAGACCCAGTACTTC. Its translation: CASSLSNTGAQETQYF. The chain recombines TRBV7-9 with TRBJ2-5, with D perhaps TRBD1 or TRBD2 (5 bases each). The CDR3 contains 16 residues. The V gene lost 2 bases and the J gene lost 1 base, with 14 bases spanning the gap. CDR1 is SEHNR, CDR2 FQNEAQ, per germline (reference sequence). The full variable domain, completed using reference TRBV7-9 and TRBJ2-5, is DTGVSQNPRHKITKRGQNVTFRCDPISEHNRLYWYRQTLGQGPEFLTYFQNEAQLEKSRLLSDRFSAERPKGSFSTLEIQRTEQGDSAMYLCASSLSNTGAQETQYFGPGTRLLVL.

The CDR3 is CASRIGTESYEQYF. The DNA of the CDR3 is TGTGCCAGCAGAATAGGGACGGAGTCCTACGAGCAGTACTTC. This chain uses TRBV28 with TRBJ2-7; D might be TRBD1 or TRBD2, each matching 5 bases. V gave up 6 bases and J gave up 1 base, with 13 bases separating them. CDR3 size: 14 residues. The germline V gene has CDR1 MDHEN and CDR2 SYDVKM.

This clonotype was seen at least ten times. The chain couples TRBV5-1 to TRBJ2-3, with 7 bases lining up with TRBD2. The ends lost 0 bases at V and 6 bases at J; junction bases unmatched: 7. The CDR3 consists of 15 residues. CDR1 SGHRS and CDR2 YFSETQ come from the germline V gene. DNA for the CDR3: TGCGCCAGCAGCTTGGGGCTAGCGGAGGGGGATACGCAGTATTTT. This sequence encodes CASSLGLAEGDTQYF.

This clonotype occurred a few times. This chain uses TRBV7-6 with TRBJ1-3; no firm D call. The V gene's germline CDR1 is SGHVS and CDR2 FNYEAQ. V lost 1 base and J 3 bases, leaving 7 bases between the germline ends. The CDR3 extends over 14 amino acids. The CDR3 nucleotides read TGTGCCAGCAGCTTAGAGGCAGTTGGAAACACCATATATTTT. Translation: CASSLEAVGNTIYF.

The J gene is TRBJ2-1, the V gene TRBV19; possible D gene TRBD2, 5 bases. CDR1 is LNHDA, CDR2 SQIVND, per germline (reference sequence). The CDR3 length is 15 residues. V was shortened by 5 bases and J by 4 bases, with 15 bases between the two germline ends. The DNA for the CDR3 is TGTGCCAGTAGTTCACGGCCACCGGGGTACAATGAGCAGTTCTTC. This translates into CASSSRPPGYNEQFF.

This clonotype occurred a few times. The chain joins TRBV4-1 to TRBJ2-1; unclear D gene. This CDR3 comprises 12 residues. CDR1 is MGHRA, CDR2 YSYEKL, per germline. Between the trimmed V and J ends, which lost 4 bases and 6 bases, there was a span of 7 bases. The DNA for the CDR3 is TGCGCCAGCAGCCGGGTTGGCAATGAGCAGTTCTTC. It translates to CASSRVGNEQFF.

In this sample, this clonotype turned up a few times. J is TRBJ1-1 and V is TRBV6-2 or TRBV6-3; D may be TRBD1 (5 bases). The ends were cut back, 7 bases at V and 3 bases at J, with 18 bases in the middle. The CDR3 runs 15 residues. Looked up from germline, CDR1 is MNHEY and CDR2 is SVGEGT. CDR3 sequence: CASTTARLGDTEAFF. For the CDR3, the DNA is TGTGCCAGCACCACAGCGCGGCTGGGGGACACTGAAGCTTTCTTT.

The table lists this clonotype with many counts. The chain has TRBV7-8 and TRBJ2-4; D is uncertain. The germline gives CDR1 SGHVS, CDR2 FQNEAQ. The CDR3 sequence is 16 residues long. Trimming took 1 base from V and 0 from J, leaving 10 bases between them. CDR3 nucleotides: TGTGCCAGCAGCTTAGATCGCCAGCTAGCCAAAAACATTCAGTACTTC. Protein product: CASSLDRQLAKNIQYF.

V usage is TRBV24-1 and J usage is TRBJ2-2; D is ambiguous. This CDR3 comprises 17 residues. Germline CDR1 is KGHDR and CDR2 is SFDVKD. The germline V and J ends were trimmed by 5 bases and 1 base, with 16 bases remaining between them. The CDR3 DNA follows: TGTGCCACCAGTGGTAGGCGCCAATCAGAGAACACCGGGGAGCTGTTTTTT. Amino acids: CATSGRRQSENTGELFF.

There are a few counts of this clonotype. The V and J genes are TRBV11-2 and TRBJ2-5, with D maybe TRBD1 (6 bases). In germline, CDR1 is SGHAT, CDR2 FQNNGV. V lost 5 bases, J lost 1 base, and 11 bases lay in between. This CDR3 region has 14 residues. The CDR3 nucleotides are TGTGCCAGCAGCCCTCAGGGGCTCCAAGAGACCCAGTACTTC. Amino acids: CASSPQGLQETQYF.

This clonotype was observed a handful of times. The chain is built from TRBV7-9 and TRBJ2-3, with TRBD2 as a possible D gene (6 bases). The V gene's germline CDR1 is SEHNR and CDR2 FQNEAQ (reference sequence). Trimming took 3 bases from V and 6 from J, leaving 13 bases between them. The CDR3 covers 14 residues. The CDR3 here is CASSFRELADTQYF. The CDR3 nucleotides are TGTGCCAGCAGCTTCCGGGAGCTGGCGGATACGCAGTATTTT.

This clonotype showed up just a few times. The V call is TRBV19, the J call TRBJ2-1; D is possibly TRBD1 or TRBD2 (5 bases each). The ends were cut back, 4 bases at V and 9 bases at J, with 13 bases in the middle. Germline V CDR1 and CDR2: LNHDA, SQIVND (reference sequence). CDR3 length: 13 amino acids. CDR3 coding DNA: TGTGCCAGTAGTACCGCCTCGAGGGGTGAGCAGTTCTTC. It yields the protein CASSTASRGEQFF.

Many counts were recorded for this clonotype. The chain combines TRBV7-2 with TRBJ1-3, with D uncertain. Germline V gene sequence: CDR1 SGHTA, CDR2 FQGNSA. V was pared by 8 bases and J by 2 bases, with 13 bases between. The CDR3 contains 14 residues. The CDR3 nucleotides read TGTGCCAGCTCTACGGGGAGCCCTGGAAACACCATATATTTT. It yields the protein CASSTGSPGNTIYF.

This clonotype was found many times. This chain joins TRBV6-2 or TRBV6-3 and TRBJ2-1, with D perhaps matching TRBD1 or TRBD2 (6 bases each). Germline CDR1 and CDR2: MNHEY and SVGEGT. This CDR3 is 15 amino acids long. Trimming shortened V by 4 bases and J by 3 bases, and 13 bases separated the two germline ends. CDR3 sequence: CASSSVGGGYNEQFF. CDR3 coding DNA: TGTGCCAGCAGTTCCGTTGGAGGGGGCTACAATGAGCAGTTCTTC.

DNA for the CDR3: TGCAGCGTTGGAGGTGTAGGAAGTTTTGGAAACACCATATATTTT. It codes for CSVGGVGSFGNTIYF. J is TRBJ1-3 and V is TRBV29-1, with unresolved D. V was trimmed by 4 bases and J by 3 bases, leaving 16 bases between them. The germline CDR1 and CDR2 sequences are SQVTM and ANQGSEA. CDR3 length: 15 amino acids.

The CDR3 protein is CASSFISNEQFF. The CDR3 DNA reads as TGTGCCAGCAGTTTTATTAGCAATGAGCAGTTCTTC. V and J are TRBV12-3 or TRBV12-4 and TRBJ2-1; D is unresolved. The ends were cut back, 3 bases at V and 6 bases at J, with 6 bases in the middle. The CDR3 has 12 amino acids.

This clonotype was counted only a few times. The gene calls are TRBV15 and TRBJ2-7, with 8 positions matching TRBD2. The germline CDR1 and CDR2 sequences are LNHNV and YYDKDF (reference sequence). This CDR3 has 13 residues. Germline trimming cut 5 bases from V and 5 bases from J; bases unmatched to any gene: 5. CDR3 amino acids: CATSPSGRDEQYV. CDR3 DNA: TGTGCCACCAGCCCAAGCGGGAGAGACGAGCAGTACGTC.

V is TRBV2 and J is TRBJ2-5; the D is unclear. Trimming took 2 bases from V and 1 from J, leaving 8 bases between them. CDR1 is SNHLY, CDR2 FYNNEI, per germline. The length of the CDR3 is 14 residues. CDR3: CASSEIQLQETQYF. In DNA, the CDR3 is TGTGCCAGCAGTGAAATACAGCTCCAAGAGACCCAGTACTTC.